This T cell receptor beta chain was sequenced in a study of T cells in localized non-small cell lung cancer. Study-wide findings and caveats: Uninvolved nearby lung showed the greatest T cell clonality, exceeding that found in tumor. Longer overall survival was associated with a higher density of T cells in the blood. For the top 100 tumor clones, a median roughly 53 also appeared in adjacent lung.

As to this clone: Its antigen is undetermined.

TCRdb's copy holds only in-frame clones and misses some; the assay was immunoSEQ multiplex PCR. The sample records tens of thousands of clones, 84% being singletons. The CDR3 extends over 13 amino acids. Germline V gene sequence: CDR1 MDHEN, CDR2 SYDVKM. V dropped 10 bases and J dropped 4 bases, with 14 bases sitting between them. The source material was peripheral blood, sampled before any cancer treatment. This chain joins TRBV28 and TRBJ2-1, with D uncertain. The sequence was obtained from a female donor over 55 with stage I lung adenocarcinoma. CDR3 nucleotide sequence: TGTGCCACCTTGGGCCAACCTTACAATGAGCAGTTCTTC. This encodes CATLGQPYNEQFF.